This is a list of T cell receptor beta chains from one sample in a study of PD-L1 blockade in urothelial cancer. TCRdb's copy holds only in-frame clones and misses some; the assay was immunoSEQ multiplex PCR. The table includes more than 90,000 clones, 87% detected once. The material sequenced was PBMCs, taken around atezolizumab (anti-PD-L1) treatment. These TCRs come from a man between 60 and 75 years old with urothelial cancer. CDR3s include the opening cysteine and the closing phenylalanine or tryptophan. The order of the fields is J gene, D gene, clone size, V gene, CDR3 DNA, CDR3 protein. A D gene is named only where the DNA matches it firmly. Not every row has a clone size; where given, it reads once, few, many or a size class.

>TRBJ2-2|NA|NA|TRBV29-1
TGCAGCGTAGACACTGGTTACGTCGGGGAGCTGTTTTTT
CSVDTGYVGELFF
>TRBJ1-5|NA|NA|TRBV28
TGTGCCAGCAGTTTATGGGGGGGAGATCAGCCCCAGCATTTT
CASSLWGGDQPQHF
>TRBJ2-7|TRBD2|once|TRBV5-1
TGCGCCAGCAGCTTGGCTAGCGGCTCCTACGAGCAGTACTTC
CASSLASGSYEQYF
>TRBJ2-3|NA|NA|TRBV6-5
TGTGCCAGCAGCCTGGGGGGACGAAGCACAGATACGCAGTATTTT
CASSLGGRSTDTQYF
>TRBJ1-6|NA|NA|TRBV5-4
TGTGCCAGCAGCTTGGTCGGACAGAATAATTCACCCCTCCACTTT
CASSLVGQNNSPLHF
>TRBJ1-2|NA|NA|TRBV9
TGTGCCAGCAGCGTAGGAGGAGGCTATGGCTACACCTTC
CASSVGGGYGYTF
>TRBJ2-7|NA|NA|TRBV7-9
TGTGCCAGCAGACCTGACAGCTCCTACGAGCAGTACTTC
CASRPDSSYEQYF
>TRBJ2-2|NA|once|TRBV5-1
TGCGCCAGCAGCCCTGGCCGCCCCCACGGGGAGCTGTTTTTT
CASSPGRPHGELFF
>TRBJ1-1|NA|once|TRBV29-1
TGCAGCGTTGAAGAATGGCGGGGCGTGGGCACTGAAGCTTTCTTT
CSVEEWRGVGTEAFF
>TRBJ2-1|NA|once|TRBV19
TGTGCCAGTAGTATAGGTGGGGGGATCAATGAGCAGTTCTTC
CASSIGGGINEQFF
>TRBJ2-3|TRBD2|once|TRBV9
TGTGCCAGCAGTACCCGGAGTAGCGGGGGCACAGATACGCAGTATTTT
CASSTRSSGGTDTQYF